This T cell receptor beta chain was obtained from a study of blood T cells in healthy people across ages. General study points: A strong correlation was seen between TCR beta diversity and naive T cell percentage.

Points on this clonotype: Its specificity is unknown.

V was trimmed by 7 bases and J by 6 bases, leaving 20 bases between them. Per germline, CDR1 LGHNA and CDR2 YNFKEQ. This CDR3 is 15 amino acids long. For the second PCR, which ran for about 7 to 12 cycles, a sample-barcoded 5' primer and a J-beta primer mix were used. A single record per CDR3 protein comes from TCRdb applying MiXCR to the 5' RACE reads. The table lists fewer than 1.5 million distinct CDR3 sequences, 42% of them singletons, with 6.5% to 10% in the top ten. Sequencing was carried out using blood. The sequence was collected from a woman under 30 in good health. The chain is built from TRBV4-2 and TRBJ2-3, with D perhaps matching TRBD1 or TRBD2 (8 bases each). The DNA for the CDR3 is TGTGCCAGCAAACCAGGGGGCGGGGGGACGGATACGCAGTATTTT. Encoded protein: CASKPGGGGTDTQYF.